The following is a T cell receptor (beta chain) sequence with its context. Its specificity is not known. Sequencing used immunoSEQ multiplex PCR; TCRdb keeps in-frame clones, though not all of them. The sample has some 480,000 clones, roughly 89% seen once. Treatment here: 15 to 20 received Ad26.COV2.S at low or high dose, single or two shots; 5 received placebo; per-sample allocation not given. Day 63 after the first vaccine or placebo injection was the time point for sampling. This specimen comes from a study of Ad26.COV2.S vaccination and SARS-CoV-2 variants. Study conclusions and caveats: Participants given vaccine showed non-spike TCR breadth similar to that of placebo recipients. Vaccinees displayed broader spike-specific TCR repertoires than placebo recipients.

Looked up from germline, CDR1 is MGHDK and CDR2 is SYGVNS. Trimming cost V 2 bases and J 7 bases, with 11 bases left between them. There are 13 residues in the CDR3. This clonotype was obtained from a person aged 18-65 years who received the Ad26.COV2.S COVID-19 vaccine or a placebo. The chain carries TRBV25-1 and TRBJ1-1; D is unclear. The sequences come from peripheral blood, collected in a trial of Ad26.COV2.S vaccine versus placebo. CDR3 residues: CASSETGRVEAFF. The DNA for the CDR3 is TGTGCCAGCAGTGAAACGGGAAGGGTTGAAGCTTTCTTT.